The present entry profiles one T cell receptor beta chain with its context. This clone was observed at least ten times. This receptor's antigen is unknown. No per-base quality is available; no much larger clone lies one base away. The germline V gene gives CDR1 as SGHDT and CDR2 as YYEEEE. The V and J ends are trimmed by 4 bases and 0 bases, leaving 14 bases between them. The cysteine opens and the phenylalanine closes a CDR3 of 16 amino acids. The retained sequence is limited to the CDR3, 48 bases, with the frame set at the first base. The sample originates from a study of cytomegalovirus exposure and HLA in healthy donors (dated by TCRdb to the late 2010s). Regarding the study in general: According to an earlier analysis of 550 to 700 of the donors, about 179 million T cells yielded 90 million to 140 million unique TCR beta sequences and approximately 300 Gb of sequence data. An early release covering more than 500 HLA-typed donors comprised about 300 gigabases of sequencing data and some 79 million unique TCR sequences. Among the roughly 400 genotyped donors, more than 70% belonged to the genetic ancestry cluster associated with self-reported Caucasian donors. The study aimed to test whether signatures of past pathogen exposure could be identified by cataloging public T cell receptors. Using immunosequencing, the study profiled T cell repertoires from 550 to 750 subjects and related those repertoires to cytomegalovirus serostatus. Along with the 666-subject first cohort, a separate validation cohort of 120 different subjects was used. High-throughput TCR immunosequencing, statistical association of individual TCRs with disease status, and machine learning were combined to predict cytomegalovirus infection status. A later analysis re-analyzed previously published TCR beta repertoires from about 600 donors and added high-resolution HLA genotyping to study TCR occurrence patterns. Rather than drawing on any new phenotypic data, the later analysis identified candidate immune exposures from TCR beta sequences and the way those sequences occurred across donors. To decide whether each TCR beta V gene segment behaved as functional or pseudogenic, an earlier analysis of some 600 of the donors relied on high-throughput TCR beta sequencing. Donor age, sex, ethnicity and CMV serostatus were collected together with the repertoire data. In a later genetic analysis, genome-wide SNP genotypes for about three fifths of the roughly 670 donors were used, and that subset was treated as a discovery cohort. All discovery cohort repertoires had been generated on a single sequencing platform. Class I and class II HLA loci were covered by the typing at four-digit resolution. Typing coverage varied by locus: roughly 620-640 donors for A, B, C, DRB1 and DQB1; roughly 500 for DQA1; more than 600 for DPA1; more than 450 for DPB1. Four or five DR-DQ haplotypes were treated as single units for association and clustering because of strong linkage in the cohort. On average, around 240,000 unique TCR beta nucleotide sequences were sequenced per donor among about 400 genotyped donors of the cohort, with approximately 18% of those sequences being non-productive. Overall study results and their limits: Because HLA typing was unavailable for some donors at each locus, only the typed subset was used in association tests. A later analysis found that most CMV-associated TCR beta chains appeared HLA-restricted, with HLA associations seemingly driven largely by CMV exposure. The presence/absence analyses assumed that sequencing depth was roughly uniform across donors, and that assumption may not be true. A total of roughly 160 TCR beta chains were listed by the study as associated with cytomegalovirus. The sequencing pipeline was judged likely to have produced a cluster of highly shared sequence variants as a technical artifact. This cohort had only TCR beta chains sequenced, and the lack of alpha or paired-chain data limited which features could be detected. In both the original and validation cohorts, the classifier was reported to diagnose cytomegalovirus status with high specificity and sensitivity. An earlier analysis of some 590 of the donors showed that most TCR beta V segments appeared in productive rearrangements either about 87% or about 30% of the time, which broadly matched IMGT annotations. According to a later genetic analysis, donors in an Asian-associated ancestry cluster had fewer N-insertions in productive TCRs than the approximately 650-donor mean. A further reported finding was that TCR beta sequences accurately predicted the HLA-A and HLA-B alleles for most subjects in the first cohort. A few of the identified cytomegalovirus-associated TCR beta chains were confirmed in vitro to be specific for cytomegalovirus antigens. In a later analysis, HLA-associated TCR beta chains were found to be more clonally expanded and to have lower generation probabilities than equally common non-associated chains. Linkage disequilibrium might explain the correlated functional status among segregating V segments, but an unknown experimental factor could not be excluded. Several of the top co-occurrence clusters appeared to be linked to parvovirus B19, influenza, CMV and Epstein-Barr virus, according to a later analysis. About 17 rarely observed V segments, including chromosome 9 orphons, were excluded from the earlier analysis of about 500 of the donors because counts were too low. The only immune exposure information available for the cohort was CMV serostatus. According to a later analysis, TCR association rates differed among HLA loci, with DRB1 alleles showing the most associated TCRs and HLA-C alleles showing the fewest. Some IMGT-functional V segments, including TRBV6-2 and TRBV6-3, could not be told apart with the 87-base-pair reads, so those segments were excluded. Across donors, most TCR sequences were observed very rarely, whereas some public TCRs were present in many individuals. An association between a missense DCLRE1C variant and V-gene and J-gene trimming of TCR beta chains was found in a later genetic analysis and replicated in an independent cohort. When HLA alleles, especially DR and DQ, strongly co-occurred, attributing TCR associations to individual alleles was difficult. It was suggested by the authors that the approach could potentially be generalized to other disease states and immunological phenotypes. A later analysis associated 17,000 or so TCR beta sequences with specific HLA alleles at a false discovery rate of 0.05.

The cohort comprised more than 550 healthy bone marrow donors. Cohort members were all nominally healthy when sampled, although unrecorded immune exposures were likely present. The donor was CMV seronegative and was included in the group of a few hundred seronegative cohort members. A peripheral blood sample was provided by each donor, and peripheral blood mononuclear cells were used for TCR beta sequencing. The Qiagen DNeasy Blood Extraction Kit was used to extract genomic DNA from the blood cell samples. Libraries were made using the immunoSEQ multiplex PCR assay. A mixture of 60 forward primers for TCR Vbeta segments and 13 reverse primers for TCR Jbeta segments was used in the multiplex PCR. The CDR3 region of rearranged TCR beta genes was amplified from genomic DNA with a multiplex PCR assay. The Illumina HiSeq System was used to sequence the amplified TCR beta libraries as 87-base-pair reads. In the paper's pipeline: Across the 700 or so repertoires, a later analysis counted 80 million or so unique TCR beta chains, roughly 11 million of which were shared by at least two donors. Raw reads were error-corrected and collapsed into unique sequences with a nearest-neighbor algorithm that merged closely related sequences to remove PCR and sequencing errors. To assign V, D and J gene segments, CDR3 sequences were aligned to IMGT reference sequences. Each retained sequence needed at least a six-nucleotide match to both a V gene segment and a J gene segment. Rearrangements were called productive when the CDR3 lacked stop codons and stayed in frame with V and J; all others were non-productive. Following IMGT convention, CDR3 was defined as the stretch from the second conserved V-encoded cysteine to the conserved J-encoded phenylalanine. The earlier analysis of about 610 of the donors excluded any sequence lacking an unambiguous match to a single V gene segment. An earlier analysis of approximately 590 of the donors classified V segments as functional when productive rearrangements were above 56.7% and as segregating when the standard deviation between donors was above 5%. To diagnose cytomegalovirus status from the catalog of TCR beta chain sequences, a statistical classification framework was built. V and J gene assignment, in a later analysis, came from comparing TCR nucleotide sequences with IMGT/GENE-DB human TR gene sequences. In a later analysis, CDR3 sequences and most-parsimonious VDJ recombination scenarios were assigned using the TCRdist pipeline. In a later analysis, each TCR beta chain was defined by its CDR3 amino acid sequence together with its V-gene family, and reads lacking a unique V-gene family were excluded. A later analysis removed over 500 highly shared, low-generation-probability nucleotide sequences to deal with suspected cross-contamination and a sequencing artifact. A later analysis calculated a clonal expansion index for each public chain from normalized within-repertoire ranks of inferred template counts. A later analysis computed generation probabilities with a VDJ recombination model fitted to out-of-frame rearrangements, and checked the results against IGoR. In a later analysis, TCR-TCR, TCR-HLA and TCR-CMV co-occurrence was scored with hypergeometric tests, and a repertoire-size bias correction was applied to TCR pairs. A later analysis estimated false discovery rates by permuting HLA or CMV assignments 20 times. A later analysis grouped co-occurring TCRs with DBSCAN, adding TCRdist sequence similarity when clustering within HLA-allele-positive subsets. Co-occurrence clustering excluded repertoires with fewer than 30,000 or more than 120,000 public chains, plus five with anomalous nucleotide sharing. TCRdb provides this immuneACCESS table in a form limited to in-frame rearrangements. Some clones are lacking; in checked studies, under half of them reflect an unresolved V gene, and why the rest are absent is not known. The D gene and trimming were derived from the DNA, and the V and J assignments and clone size from that table. The sample table contains 130,000 or so clones; only one count was recorded for 78% of them. The ten largest clones capture 1.5% of the sample.

The sequencing input was PBMCs. The rearrangement combines TRBV5-6 with TRBJ1-3; the D segment cannot be called with confidence. The TCR originated in a woman in her late teens or twenties in good health and CMV-seronegative. The nucleotide sequence is given as TGTGCCAGCAGCGCGGTTGGGTTAAGCTCTGGAAACACCATATATTTT. Its amino acids are CASSAVGLSSGNTIYF.